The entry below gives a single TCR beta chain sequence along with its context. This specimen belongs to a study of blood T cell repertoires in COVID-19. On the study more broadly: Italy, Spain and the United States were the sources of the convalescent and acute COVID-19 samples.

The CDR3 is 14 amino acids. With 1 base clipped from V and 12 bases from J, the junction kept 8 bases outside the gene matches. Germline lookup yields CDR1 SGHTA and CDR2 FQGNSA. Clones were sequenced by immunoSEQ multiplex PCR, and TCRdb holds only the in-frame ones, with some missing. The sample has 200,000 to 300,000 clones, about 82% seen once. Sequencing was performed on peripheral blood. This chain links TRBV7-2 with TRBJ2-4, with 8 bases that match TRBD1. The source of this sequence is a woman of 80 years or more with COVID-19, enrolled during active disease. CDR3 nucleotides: TGTGCCAGCAGCTTAGGTGAGACAGGGGTACGTCAGTACTTC. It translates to CASSLGETGVRQYF.